The 32 T cell receptor beta chains given below trace back to one sample, sequenced in a study of T cell responses to AZD1222 COVID-19 vaccine (dated by TCRdb to the early 2020s). Library construction relied on the immunoSEQ multiplex PCR assay. This is the immuneACCESS table as TCRdb keeps it, with only in-frame sequences that have V and J called. A part of the clones is gone; compared with another copy, unresolved V genes explain less than half, and the rest is unexplained. In this sample the table shows about 75,000 clones, approximately 88% of which occur a single time. The ten most abundant clones make up less than 12% of the sample. The sample's time point label, in plain terms: about 28 days (+/-7) after the second vaccine dose. This sample's treatment or condition label indicates: meningococcal conjugate vaccine given as trial control. The input for sequencing was peripheral blood, taken 28 days after the second dose of the MenACWY control vaccine. These receptors all stem from an adult who received the MenACWY meningococcal vaccine as a control.

The rearrangement links TRBV5-1 to TRBJ1-5; 7 positions match TRBD1. This CDR3 contains 14 residues. Germline V gene sequence: CDR1 SGHRS, CDR2 YFSETQ. Trimming took 3 bases from V and 2 from J; bases not matched to a gene: 2. The CDR3 sequence is CASSSGTGNQPQHF. The DNA for the CDR3 is TGCGCCAGCAGCTCCGGGACAGGCAATCAGCCCCAGCATTTT.

The gene calls are TRBV5-6 and TRBJ2-7, with D maybe TRBD2 (6 bases). V gave up 0 bases and J gave up 9 bases, with 22 bases separating them. The CDR3 runs 16 residues. Germline assignment: CDR1 SGHDT and CDR2 YYEEEE. The CDR3 is CASSLAAGTLGIGQYF. CDR3 nucleotide sequence: TGTGCCAGCAGCTTGGCCGCCGGGACTCTCGGAATCGGGCAGTACTTC.

CDR3 protein: CASSLDSVRQPQHF. CDR3 coding DNA: TGTGCCAGCAGCCTTGACAGCGTTCGTCAGCCCCAGCATTTT. J is TRBJ1-5 and V is TRBV6-5; TRBD1 is a possible D gene (5 bases). The CDR3 spans 14 residues. The germline V gene encodes CDR1 MNHEY and CDR2 SVGAGI. Trimming pared 6 bases from V and 6 bases from J, leaving 15 bases between.

This clone appeared once. J is TRBJ1-2 and V is TRBV5-1; tentatively, D is TRBD1 (5 bases). The V end was cut by 3 bases, the J end by 0 bases, with 21 bases between. This CDR3 is 18 amino acids long. CDR1 and CDR2 (germline): SGHRS, YFSETQ. Written as DNA, the CDR3 is TGCGCCAGCAGCTGGGATCCCGGGGCCGTTTTAGCTAACTATGGCTACACCTTC. Translating gives CASSWDPGAVLANYGYTF.

This clone was observed a single time. The DNA for the CDR3 is TGTGCCAGCAGCTTTCCCGACAGGGTCAACTATGGCTACACCTTC. Translation: CASSFPDRVNYGYTF. The genes are TRBV7-9 and TRBJ1-2; 7 nucleotides line up with TRBD1. The V segment lost 3 bases and the J segment 2 bases; nucleotides outside the gene matches: 6. The CDR3 is 15 amino acids. Germline V gene data show CDR1 as SEHNR and CDR2 as FQNEAQ (reference sequence).

The V gene is TRBV5-8, the J gene TRBJ1-4; D gene uncertain. CDR3 size: 13 residues. Germline-derived CDR1 and CDR2 are SGHTS and YDEGEE. Trimming stripped 1 base from V and 8 bases from J, with 9 bases between. CDR3 nucleotides: TGTGCCAGCAGCTTGCACGGGCCCGAAAAACTGTTTTTT. Protein product: CASSLHGPEKLFF.

This clone was counted once. This chain connects TRBV19 to TRBJ1-1, with D perhaps TRBD1 (5 bases). This CDR3 region has 16 residues. With 1 base removed from V and 1 base from J, the gap between germline ends came to 13 bases. CDR1 is LNHDA and CDR2 is SQIVND in the germline V gene (reference sequence). CDR3 protein: CASSIGLARANTEAFF. Here the CDR3 DNA reads TGTGCCAGTAGTATAGGCTTGGCCAGGGCGAACACTGAAGCTTTCTTT.

The chain has TRBV15 and TRBJ1-1; D unresolved. The CDR3 loop spans 15 amino acids. The ends were cut back, 1 base at V and 1 base at J, with 10 bases in the middle. Germline assignment: CDR1 LNHNV and CDR2 YYDKDF (reference sequence). DNA for the CDR3: TGTGCCACCAGCAGAGGTGCGGGGTCGAACACTGAAGCTTTCTTT. Amino acids: CATSRGAGSNTEAFF.

J is TRBJ2-7 and V is TRBV7-8; TRBD2 matches at 7 bases. The CDR3 contains 16 residues. Germline V gene data show CDR1 as SGHVS and CDR2 as FQNEAQ. V trimming: 1 base; J trimming: 7 bases; junction bases outside the gene matches: 13. The CDR3 sequence: CASSLGDGRYSSEQYF. CDR3 nucleotide sequence: TGTGCCAGCAGCTTAGGCGACGGGAGGTATTCGTCAGAGCAGTACTTC.

This chain connects TRBV14 to TRBJ2-2; no clear D. CDR1 is SGHDN and CDR2 is FVKESK in the germline V gene. V was pared by 0 bases and J by 5 bases, with 16 bases between. The CDR3 sequence is 17 residues long. CDR3 nucleotide sequence: TGTGCCAGCAGCCAAGATCTAGGAAGGGATTGGACCGGGGAGCTGTTTTTT. Protein sequence: CASSQDLGRDWTGELFF.

V is TRBV28 and J is TRBJ2-1, with 12 bases identical to TRBD2. V gave up 3 bases and J gave up 9 bases; unmatched junction bases: 9. The CDR3 covers 16 residues. CDR1 MDHEN and CDR2 SYDVKM come from the germline V gene. For the CDR3, the DNA is TGTGCCAGCAGTTTGTTTTCTAGCGGGGGGGCCGGTGAGCAGTTCTTC. Translating it yields CASSLFSSGGAGEQFF.

The rearrangement uses TRBV5-4 and TRBJ1-6; 8 nucleotides line up with TRBD1. J gave up 13 bases and V 4 bases, and 22 bases lay outside the gene matches. The CDR3 runs 18 residues. Germline V gene sequence: CDR1 SGHNT, CDR2 YYREEE (reference sequence). In DNA form, the CDR3 reads TGTGCCAGCAGCCCCGATTTGCAGGGGGCCAACTTTTTCTCTCCCCTCCACTTT. It codes for CASSPDLQGANFFSPLHF.

The rearrangement links TRBV5-1 to TRBJ2-7, with unresolved D. The CDR3 consists of 14 residues. The V gene lost 0 bases and the J gene lost 3 bases, with 10 bases spanning the gap. In germline, CDR1 is SGHRS, CDR2 YFSETQ. Here the CDR3 reads CASSLDPQFYEQYF. In DNA form, the CDR3 reads TGCGCCAGCAGCTTGGACCCACAGTTCTACGAGCAGTACTTC.

The V gene is TRBV18, the J gene TRBJ2-2, with D possibly TRBD2 on 5 matching bases. Germline CDR1 is KGHSH and CDR2 is LQKENI. CDR3 size: 15 residues. V was trimmed by 1 base and J by 5 bases, leaving 11 bases between them. CDR3: CASSPQQRGTGELFF. DNA of the CDR3: TGTGCCAGCTCACCACAGCAGCGAGGGACCGGGGAGCTGTTTTTT.

The chain couples TRBV18 to TRBJ2-2; weak D call: TRBD2 (7 bases). The CDR3 consists of 16 residues. Germline lookup yields CDR1 KGHSH and CDR2 LQKENI. Trimming removed 6 bases from V and 4 bases from J, with 18 bases in between. Written as DNA, the CDR3 is TGTGCCAGCTCGCCTGAACAGGGAGGGGTCACCGGGGAGCTGTTTTTT. As protein: CASSPEQGGVTGELFF.

This chain links TRBV7-9 with TRBJ1-1; D may be TRBD1 (5 bases). V was trimmed by 4 bases and J by 11 bases, leaving 14 bases between them. Per germline, CDR1 SEHNR and CDR2 FQNEAQ (reference sequence). This CDR3 has 12 residues. This chain's CDR3 is CASSSTGKGAFF. As DNA, the CDR3 is TGTGCCAGCAGCTCTACAGGAAAAGGGGCTTTCTTT.

In this sample, this clone turned up many times. The chain employs TRBV19 and TRBJ2-3; D uncertain. V was shortened by 5 bases and J by 2 bases, with 8 bases between the two germline ends. Per germline, CDR1 LNHDA and CDR2 SQIVND (reference sequence). The CDR3 has 13 residues. CDR3 coding DNA: TGTGCCAGTAGTCCCTCCCACACAGATACGCAGTATTTT. Translating it yields CASSPSHTDTQYF.

The J gene is TRBJ1-2, the V gene TRBV30; D is uncertain. Germline lookup yields CDR1 GTSNPN and CDR2 SVGIG (reference sequence). This CDR3 contains 10 residues. Here the CDR3 DNA reads TGTGGGTCGTGGGGCTATGGCTACACCTTC. It encodes CGSWGYGYTF.

The V gene is TRBV5-4, the J gene TRBJ2-1, with 12 bases fitting TRBD2. CDR3 length: 15 residues. CDR1 is SGHNT and CDR2 is YYREEE in the germline V gene (reference sequence). The trim removed 4 bases at V and 6 bases at J, leaving 5 bases unmatched. CDR3 protein: CASSAPSGGVNEQFF. CDR3 DNA sequence: TGTGCCAGCAGCGCACCTAGCGGGGGGGTCAATGAGCAGTTCTTC.

This clone showed up just once. The chain joins TRBV20-1 to TRBJ2-3; D not certain. Trimming cost V 3 bases and J 6 bases, with 19 bases left between them. Germline V gives CDR1 DFQATT, CDR2 SNEGSKA (reference sequence). There are 15 residues in the CDR3. The CDR3 DNA follows: TGCAGTGCTAGTGTGCTACGAGCCCAGTTGGATACGCAGTATTTT. Protein product: CSASVLRAQLDTQYF.

Written as DNA, the CDR3 is TGTGCCAGCAGCCCACCACAGGGGGATAATTCACCCCTCCACTTT. Its translation is CASSPPQGDNSPLHF. The rearrangement joins TRBV7-9 to TRBJ1-6; 8 bases match TRBD1. Germline V lookup: CDR1 SEHNR, CDR2 FQNEAQ (reference sequence). With V trimmed by 5 bases and J by 5 bases, 5 bases remained unmatched. The CDR3 is 15 amino acids.

This clone occurred a few times. In nucleotides, the CDR3 is TGTGCCAGCAGTTTGGGTCTAAGATCGGGCACTGAAGCTTTCTTT. As protein: CASSLGLRSGTEAFF. The chain links TRBV28 to TRBJ1-1; D gene uncertain. Germline V lookup: CDR1 MDHEN, CDR2 SYDVKM. The CDR3 runs 15 residues. Trimming cost V 3 bases and J 4 bases, with 15 bases left between them.

The rearrangement links TRBV24-1 to TRBJ2-3, with TRBD2 as a possible D gene (6 bases). The CDR3 extends over 16 amino acids. CDR1 KGHDR and CDR2 SFDVKD come from the germline V gene. V dropped 3 bases and J dropped 0 bases, with 12 bases sitting between them. In DNA form, the CDR3 reads TGTGCCACCAGTGATCCGGATGGGGGGAGCACAGATACGCAGTATTTT. Translation: CATSDPDGGSTDTQYF.

The V call is TRBV6-1, the J call TRBJ1-1; D gene unclear. Germline V gives CDR1 MNHNS, CDR2 SASEGT. CDR3 length: 16 residues. V lost 2 bases and J lost 4, with 17 bases in between. CDR3 sequence: CASSESGPFTGTEAFF. Written as DNA, the CDR3 is TGTGCCAGCAGTGAATCAGGACCCTTCACGGGCACTGAAGCTTTCTTT.

The V gene is TRBV7-8, the J gene TRBJ1-2, with D maybe TRBD1 (5 bases). V gave up 4 bases and J gave up 4 bases, with 16 bases separating them. CDR1 SGHVS and CDR2 FQNEAQ come from the germline V gene. This CDR3 has 15 residues. CDR3 loop: CASSSRGGDLYGYTF. DNA for the CDR3: TGTGCCAGCAGCTCTCGGGGGGGGGACCTCTATGGCTACACCTTC. The whole variable domain, remainder taken from reference TRBV7-8 and TRBJ1-2, is GAGVSQSPRYKVAKRGQDVALRCDPISGHVSLFWYQQALGQGPEFLTYFQNEAQLDKSGLPSDRFFAERPEGSVSTLKIQRTQQEDSAVYLCASSSRGGDLYGYTFGSGTRLTVV.

The chain couples TRBV30 to TRBJ1-1; possibly TRBD1 for D (5 bases). V lost 0 bases, J lost 3 bases, and 8 bases lay in between. Per germline, CDR1 GTSNPN and CDR2 SVGIG (reference sequence). The CDR3 has 13 residues. The CDR3 loop reads CAWSVSGHTEAFF. CDR3 nucleotide sequence: TGTGCCTGGAGTGTCTCGGGGCACACTGAAGCTTTCTTT.

The gene calls are TRBV14 and TRBJ2-7; 7 nucleotides line up with TRBD1. There are 14 residues in the CDR3. V dropped 4 bases and J dropped 1; count of bases not matched to a gene: 4. The V gene's germline CDR1 is SGHDN and CDR2 FVKESK. The CDR3 nucleotides are TGTGCCAGCAGCCGGGGGACAGTTTCCTACGAGCAGTACTTC. Its protein is CASSRGTVSYEQYF. The full variable domain, rest sourced from reference TRBV14 and TRBJ2-7, is EAGVTQFPSHSVIEKGQTVTLRCDPISGHDNLYWYRRVMGKEIKFLLHFVKESKQDESGMPNNRFLAERTGGTYSTLKVQPAELEDSGVYFCASSRGTVSYEQYFGPGTRLTVT.

The chain uses TRBV6-5 and TRBJ1-2, with 8 bases aligning to TRBD1. The junction had 7 bases not matched to a gene; V was cut back by 7 bases and J by 3 bases. Germline loops: CDR1 MNHEY, CDR2 SVGAGI. The CDR3 is 14 amino acids. Written as DNA, the CDR3 is TGTGCCAGCAAACCGACAGGGGCGGACTATGGCTACACCTTC. Its translation is CASKPTGADYGYTF.

The chain has TRBV6-6 and TRBJ1-5, with 7 bases matching TRBD1. The germline V gene has CDR1 MNHNY and CDR2 SVGAGI (reference sequence). The length of the CDR3 is 17 residues. Trimming took 5 bases from V and 7 from J; bases not matched to a gene: 17. Here the CDR3 reads CASSPYTARQGGQPQHF. Here the CDR3 DNA reads TGTGCCAGCAGTCCTTATACCGCCCGACAGGGAGGGCAGCCCCAGCATTTT.

This chain links TRBV14 with TRBJ1-6; D is unclear. CDR3 length: 13 amino acids. Germline V gene data show CDR1 as SGHDN and CDR2 as FVKESK. The V gene lost 2 bases and the J gene lost 5 bases, with 4 bases spanning the gap. The CDR3: CASSQNHNSPLHF. Here the CDR3 DNA reads TGTGCCAGCAGCCAAAATCATAATTCACCCCTCCACTTT. The whole variable domain, filled in from reference TRBV14 and TRBJ1-6, reads EAGVTQFPSHSVIEKGQTVTLRCDPISGHDNLYWYRRVMGKEIKFLLHFVKESKQDESGMPNNRFLAERTGGTYSTLKVQPAELEDSGVYFCASSQNHNSPLHFGNGTRLTVT.

This rearrangement joins TRBV30 to TRBJ1-2; 10 bases are a match to TRBD1. The length of the CDR3 is 13 residues. V lost 7 bases, J lost 3 bases, and 5 bases stayed unmatched. CDR1 is GTSNPN and CDR2 is SVGIG in the germline V gene (reference sequence). The CDR3 DNA sequence: TGTGCCTTCGGACAGGGGGGCTACTATGGCTACACCTTC. Translation: CAFGQGGYYGYTF.

The CDR3 is CASSQESTGRGYGYTF. The CDR3 nucleotides are TGCGCCAGCAGCCAAGAATCCACCGGGAGAGGCTATGGCTACACCTTC. The V gene is TRBV4-3, the J gene TRBJ1-2, with D uncertain. This CDR3 has 16 amino acids. Germline V gives CDR1 LGHNA, CDR2 YSLEER. V gave up 0 bases and J gave up 4 bases, with 15 bases separating them.